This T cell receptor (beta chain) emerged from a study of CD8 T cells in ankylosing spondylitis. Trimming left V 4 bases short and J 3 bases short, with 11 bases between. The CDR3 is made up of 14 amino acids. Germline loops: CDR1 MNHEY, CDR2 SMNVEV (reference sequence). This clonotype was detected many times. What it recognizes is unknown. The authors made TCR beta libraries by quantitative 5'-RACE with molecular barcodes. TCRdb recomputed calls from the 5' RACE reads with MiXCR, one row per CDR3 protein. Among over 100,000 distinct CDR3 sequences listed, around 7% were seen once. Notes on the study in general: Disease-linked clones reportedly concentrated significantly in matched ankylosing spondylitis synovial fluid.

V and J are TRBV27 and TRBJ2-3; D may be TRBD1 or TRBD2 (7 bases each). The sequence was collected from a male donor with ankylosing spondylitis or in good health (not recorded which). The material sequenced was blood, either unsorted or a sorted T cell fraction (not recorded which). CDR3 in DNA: TGTGCCAGCAGTTGGGAGGGGGCGACAGATACGCAGTATTTT. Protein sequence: CASSWEGATDTQYF.